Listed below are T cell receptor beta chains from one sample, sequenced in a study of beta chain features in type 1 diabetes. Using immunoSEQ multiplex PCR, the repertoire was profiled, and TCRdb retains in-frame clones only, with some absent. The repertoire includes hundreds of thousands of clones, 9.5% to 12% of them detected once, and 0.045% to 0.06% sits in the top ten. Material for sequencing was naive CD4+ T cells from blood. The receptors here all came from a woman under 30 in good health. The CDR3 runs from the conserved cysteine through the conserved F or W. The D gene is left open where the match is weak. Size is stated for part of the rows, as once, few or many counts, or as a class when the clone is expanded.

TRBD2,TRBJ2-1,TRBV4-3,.,TGCGCCAGCAGCCAAGATGTAGGACTAGCATTCTACAATGAGCAGTTCTTC,CASSQDVGLAFYNEQFF
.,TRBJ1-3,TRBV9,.,TGTGCCAGCAGCTCGGAGCCTGGAAACACCATATATTTT,CASSSEPGNTIYF
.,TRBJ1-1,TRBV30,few,TGTGCCTGTTGGCATACAGACAGCTTCTACACTGAAGCTTTCTTT,CACWHTDSFYTEAFF
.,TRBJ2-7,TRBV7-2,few,TGTGCCAGCAGCCCTATCTTACGGGACCCCAGGTACGAGCAGTACTTC,CASSPILRDPRYEQYF
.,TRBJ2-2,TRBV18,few,TGTGCCAGCTCACCTTCGCTCACCGGGGAGCTGTTTTTT,CASSPSLTGELFF
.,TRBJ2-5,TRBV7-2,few,TGTGCCAGCAGCTTAGTTCAGGGAAGTTGGGAGACCCAGTACTTC,CASSLVQGSWETQYF
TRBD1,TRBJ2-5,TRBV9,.,TGTGCCAGCAGCGTAGTGGGACAGGCAAGAGAGACCCAGTACTTC,CASSVVGQARETQYF
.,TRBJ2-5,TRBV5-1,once,TGCGCCAGCAGCAAGGACAGCGGAGAGACCCAGTACTTC,CASSKDSGETQYF
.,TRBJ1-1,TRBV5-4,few,TGTGCCAGCAGCCCTGGGGGGACTGAAGCTTTCTTT,CASSPGGTEAFF
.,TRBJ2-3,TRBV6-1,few,TGTGCCAGCAGTGTAGGGGGGCACACAGATACGCAGTATTTT,CASSVGGHTDTQYF
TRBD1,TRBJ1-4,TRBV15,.,TGTGCCACCAGCAGAGGACAGGGTGAAAAACTGTTTTTT,CATSRGQGEKLFF
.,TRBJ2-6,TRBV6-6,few,TGTGCCAGCAGTTACAGGCCCTCTGGGGCCAACGTCCTGACTTTC,CASSYRPSGANVLTF
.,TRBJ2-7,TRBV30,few,TGTGCCTGGAGTGCTAATCTCCGGGACCCGGCACCCTACGAGCAGTACTTC,CAWSANLRDPAPYEQYF
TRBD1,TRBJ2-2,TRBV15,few,TGTGCCACCAGCGCCCACCGGGACAGAGTAATTTCCGGGGAGCTGTTTTTT,CATSAHRDRVISGELFF
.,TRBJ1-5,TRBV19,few,TGTGCCAGTAGTCCGCAGGGCAATCAGCCCCAGCATTTT,CASSPQGNQPQHF
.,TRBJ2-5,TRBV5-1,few,TGCGCCAGCACCCTCGGGAGCCAAGAGACCCAGTACTTC,CASTLGSQETQYF
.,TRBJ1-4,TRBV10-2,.,TGCGCCAGCAGTGACCCGGTTGGGAAACTGTTTTTT,CASSDPVGKLFF
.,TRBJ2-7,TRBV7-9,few,TGTGCCAGCAGCCCGACCAACGAGCAGTACTTC,CASSPTNEQYF
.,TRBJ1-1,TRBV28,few,TGTGCCAGCAGTATAGTGAACACTGAAGCTTTCTTT,CASSIVNTEAFF
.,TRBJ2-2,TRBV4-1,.,TGCGCCAGCAGCCATTTACTCTACACGGCCACCGGGGAGCTGTTTTTT,CASSHLLYTATGELFF
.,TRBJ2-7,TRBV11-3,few,TGTGCCAGCAGCTTAGTCATTGACGAGCAGTACTTC,CASSLVIDEQYF
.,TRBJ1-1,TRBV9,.,TGTGCCAGCAGCGTACGGGGTGGGCGTCGGGCTTTCTTT,CASSVRGGRRAFF
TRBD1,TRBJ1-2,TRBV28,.,TGTGCCAGCGGGACACCGGGACAGGGGATGTATGGCTACACCTTC,CASGTPGQGMYGYTF
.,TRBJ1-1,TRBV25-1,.,TGTGCCAGCAGGTCTCGAGAGGGAAGAGCTTTCTTT,CASRSREGRAFF
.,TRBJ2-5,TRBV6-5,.,TGTGCCAGCAGACTTGGGGGGACAGAAGAGACCCAGTACTTC,CASRLGGTEETQYF
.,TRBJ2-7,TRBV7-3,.,TGTGCCAGCAGCGACCCGGCTACAGGGAACGAGCAGTACTTC,CASSDPATGNEQYF
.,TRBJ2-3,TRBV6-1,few,TGTGCCAGCAGTGAAGTTATGCGGCGAGCGGTAGATACGCAGTATTTT,CASSEVMRRAVDTQYF
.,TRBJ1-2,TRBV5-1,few,TGCGCCAGCAGCACTGGGACGGCCCTGGTTAACGGCTACACCTTC,CASSTGTALVNGYTF
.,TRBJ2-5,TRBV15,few,TGTGCCACCAGCAGAGATCTCCAAGAGACCCAGTACTTC,CATSRDLQETQYF
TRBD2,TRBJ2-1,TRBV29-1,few,TGCAGCGTTGGGAGACTAGCGGGAGGTCACGGGAATGAGCAGTTCTTC,CSVGRLAGGHGNEQFF
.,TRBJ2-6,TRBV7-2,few,TGTGCCAGCAGCTACAAGGGGGCTGGGGCCAACGTCCTGACTTTC,CASSYKGAGANVLTF
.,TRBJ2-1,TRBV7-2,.,TGTGCCAGCAGCCTACAAAATGAGCAGTTCTTC,CASSLQNEQFF
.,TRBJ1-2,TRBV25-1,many,TGTGCCAGCAGTGGTGAGGACTATGGCTACACCTTC,CASSGEDYGYTF
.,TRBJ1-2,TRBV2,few,TGTGCCAGCAGTGAGTTGCGGGGGACCAACTATGGCTACACCTTC,CASSELRGTNYGYTF
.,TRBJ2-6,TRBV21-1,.,TGTGCCAGCAGCAAAGTGGACAGTGTATACTCTGGGGCCAACGTCCTGACTTTC,CASSKVDSVYSGANVLTF
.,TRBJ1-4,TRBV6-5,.,TGTGCCAGCAGTTACTCCTGGAGAGCGGTAGAAAAACTGTTTTTT,CASSYSWRAVEKLFF
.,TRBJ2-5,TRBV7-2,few,TGTGCCAGCAGCTACCAAAGGGGCCAAGAGACCCAGTACTTC,CASSYQRGQETQYF
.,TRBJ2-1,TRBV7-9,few,TGTGCCAGCAGCCCAGGGACGGGGGAGTGGAATGAGCAGTTCTTC,CASSPGTGEWNEQFF
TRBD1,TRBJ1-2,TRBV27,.,TGTGCCAGCAGTTTACGGACAGGAGGCTATGGCTACACCTTC,CASSLRTGGYGYTF
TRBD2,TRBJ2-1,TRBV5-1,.,TGCGCCAGCAGCTTGGCACTAGCGGCTTACAATGAGCAGTTCTTC,CASSLALAAYNEQFF
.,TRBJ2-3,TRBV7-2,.,TGTGCCAGCAGGACTCGTAGATACGATACAGATACGCAGTATTTT,CASRTRRYDTDTQYF
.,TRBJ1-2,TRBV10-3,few,TGTGCCATCAGTGGGATCATGTCTGGGATTTATGGCTACACCTTC,CAISGIMSGIYGYTF
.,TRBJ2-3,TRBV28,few,TGTGCCAGCAGTTTACTCGCGGGATTAGCAGATACGCAGTATTTT,CASSLLAGLADTQYF
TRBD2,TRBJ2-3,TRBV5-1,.,TGCGCCAGCTCGCTAGCGGGAGGCACAGATACGCAGTATTTT,CASSLAGGTDTQYF
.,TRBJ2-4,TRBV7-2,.,TGTGCCAGCAGCTTACGATTCCAGGGTGCCGAAAACATTCAGTACTTC,CASSLRFQGAENIQYF
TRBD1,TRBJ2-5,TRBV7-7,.,TGTGCCAGCAGCTGGACAGGCGTAGGGGAGACCCAGTACTTC,CASSWTGVGETQYF
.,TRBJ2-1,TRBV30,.,TGCGCCTGGAGTACCGACTGGGTAGCCAATGAGCAGTTCTTC,CAWSTDWVANEQFF
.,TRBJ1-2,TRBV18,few,TGTGCCAGCTCACCACCCGGGTCGGGCTATGGCTACACCTTC,CASSPPGSGYGYTF
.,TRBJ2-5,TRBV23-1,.,TGCGCCAGCAGTCGAAATGGGGAGGAGACCCAGTACTTC,CASSRNGEETQYF
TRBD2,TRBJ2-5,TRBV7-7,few,TGTGCTAGCAGCGTAGGGACTAGCGGAGGGGGAAAATGGGAGACCCAGTACTTC,CASSVGTSGGGKWETQYF
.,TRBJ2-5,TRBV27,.,TGTGCCAGCAGTTGGTTAGGGCAGGTGGAGACCCAGTACTTC,CASSWLGQVETQYF
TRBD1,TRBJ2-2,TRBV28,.,TGTGCCAGCAGCCCCGGGACAGCGAACACCGGGGAGCTGTTTTTT,CASSPGTANTGELFF
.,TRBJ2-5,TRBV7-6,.,TGTGCCAGCAGCTTACGACTCCAAGAGACCCAGTACTTC,CASSLRLQETQYF
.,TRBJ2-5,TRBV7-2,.,TGTGCCAGCGTATCATTTGGCTTTACGTACCAAGAGACCCAGTACTTC,CASVSFGFTYQETQYF
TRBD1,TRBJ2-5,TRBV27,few,TGTGCCAGCAGCCGGGACAGCAAAGAGACCCAGTACTTC,CASSRDSKETQYF